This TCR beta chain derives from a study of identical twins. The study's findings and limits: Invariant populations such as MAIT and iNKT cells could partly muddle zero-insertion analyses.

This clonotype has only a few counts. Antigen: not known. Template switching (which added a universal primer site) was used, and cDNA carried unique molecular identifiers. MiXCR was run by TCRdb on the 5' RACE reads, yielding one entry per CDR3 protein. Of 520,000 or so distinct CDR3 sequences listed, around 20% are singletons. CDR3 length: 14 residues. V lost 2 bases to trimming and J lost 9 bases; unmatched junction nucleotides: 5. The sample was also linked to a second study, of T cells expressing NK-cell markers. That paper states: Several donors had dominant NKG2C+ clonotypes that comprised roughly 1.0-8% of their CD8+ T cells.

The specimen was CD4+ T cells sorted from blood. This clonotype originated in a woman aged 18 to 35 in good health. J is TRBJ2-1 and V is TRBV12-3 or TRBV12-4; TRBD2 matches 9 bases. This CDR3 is CASSLQREVVEQFF. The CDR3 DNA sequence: TGTGCCAGCAGTTTACAGCGGGAGGTAGTTGAGCAGTTCTTC.